The clone carrying this T cell receptor (beta chain) showed up just a few times. Antigen specificity is unknown. In germline, CDR1 is SGHKS, CDR2 YYEKEE (reference sequence). The CDR3 covers 15 residues. The V end was cut by 1 base, the J end by 0 bases, with 10 bases between. This sample stems from a study of T cells after yellow fever vaccination. Broader study findings: The secondary response showed a weaker magnitude and a faster peak, day 5 versus 15. Abundant bulk-population clonotypes could contaminate the FACS-sorted repertoires.

Researchers made TCR cDNA using 5'RACE template switching, and this step added a universal primer site and UMIs. MiXCR, applied by TCRdb to the 5' RACE reads, yields one record per CDR3 protein. Here the sample spans about 75,000 distinct CDR3 sequences, about 7.3% being singletons. The material sequenced was CD8+ T cells sorted from PBMCs, taken 9 to 11 days after the first yellow fever vaccination. The TCR originated in a man aged 18 to 29 who received the YFV17D yellow fever vaccine. The chain couples TRBV5-5 to TRBJ1-1; the D is unclear. CDR3 in DNA: TGTGCCAGCAGCTTGAGGGTGAACATGAACACTGAAGCTTTCTTT. Its translation is CASSLRVNMNTEAFF. The full variable domain, completed using reference TRBV5-5 and TRBJ1-1, is DAGVTQSPTHLIKTRGQQVTLRCSPISGHKSVSWYQQVLGQGPQFIFQYYEKEERGRGNFPDRFSARQFPNYSSELNVNALLLGDSALYLCASSLRVNMNTEAFFGQGTRLTVV.